Sequencing of this T cell receptor beta chain was carried out in a study of cytomegalovirus exposure and HLA in healthy donors. Overall study: Researchers found that less than 90% of 398 genotyped donors fell within the Caucasian-associated ancestry cluster.

Points from the study as a whole: Common viral pathogens (according to a later analysis) appeared linked to several of the most significant clusters.

The PCR was carried out with 60 Vbeta primers and 13 Jbeta primers. Libraries were prepared by immunoSEQ multiplex PCR; TCRdb keeps only in-frame clonotypes and omits some of them. The table includes about 93,000 clones, about 82% detected once. Comment on this clone: Its matching antigen is unknown.

The clonotype was recovered from a young man in good health and CMV-seronegative. Sequencing was done on a sample of PBMCs.

This chain's CDR3 is CASSIQVSLYQPQHF. The CDR3 nucleotides are TGTGCCAGTAGTATACAGGTTAGTCTTTATCAGCCCCAGCATTTT. The chain uses TRBV19 and TRBJ1-5; D unresolved. Germline V gene sequence: CDR1 LNHDA, CDR2 SQIVND (reference sequence). There are 15 residues in the CDR3. The V end was cut by 2 bases, the J end by 5 bases, with 13 bases between.